The 29 T cell receptor beta chains below were found in one sample sequenced in a study of T cells in women clearing cervical HPV infection. The protocol was immunoSEQ multiplex PCR, while the TCRdb copy is restricted to in-frame clones and leaves out a portion. Here the sample table reports around 19,000 clones. Sequences were obtained from blood buffy coat. These TCRs come from a woman aged 18 to 75 with a cervical HPV16 infection that either progressed to CIN3+ or cleared (not recorded which).

For this clone: Sequencing ends 3 residues short of the CDR3 end; the germline J gene provides the rest. V and J are TRBV7-9 and TRBJ1-4; D is possibly TRBD1 (6 bases). This CDR3 region has 13 residues. V was cut by 5 bases and J by 8 bases, with 12 bases left in between. The germline gives CDR1 SEHNR, CDR2 FQNEAQ (reference sequence). The CDR3 reads CASSRGQYEKLFF. Partial CDR3 DNA: TGTGCCAGCAGCCGAGGACAGTACGAAAAA.

On this clone: The read ends 3 residues early relative to the CDR3; the germline J gene fills the gap. This chain joins TRBV12-5 and TRBJ2-5, with TRBD1 matching over 7 bases. Per germline, CDR1 LGHNT and CDR2 FRNRAP. CDR3 length equals 16 residues. Losses at the gene ends were 1 base for V and 5 bases for J; bases not matched to a gene: 10. The CDR3 bases that were read are TGTGCTAGTGGTTTGGAACCCAGGGGGTTGGGGGAGACC. This sequence encodes CASGLEPRGLGET. The CDR3 as a whole reads CASGLEPRGLGETQYF.

A remark on this clone: The DNA ends 3 residues before the CDR3 does, and the rest of the CDR3 is filled in from the germline J gene. V and J are TRBV28 and TRBJ2-3; 11 nucleotides match TRBD1. Trimming cost V 5 bases and J 4 bases; bases outside gene matches: 11. Germline V gene data show CDR1 as MDHEN and CDR2 as SYDVKM. CDR3 size: 17 residues. This CDR3 reads CASSPPPGQGVADTQYF. Incomplete CDR3 DNA: TGTGCCAGCAGTCCCCCCCCGGGACAGGGGGTAGCAGATACG.

Regarding this clone: The sequence runs out 3 residues before the end of the CDR3; the remainder is reconstructed from the germline J gene. The chain links TRBV2 to TRBJ1-5; unclear D gene. The V and J ends lost 6 bases and 6 bases respectively, with 12 bases between them. The germline V gene encodes CDR1 SNHLY and CDR2 FYNNEI. This CDR3 contains 13 residues. CDR3 bases read: TGTGCCAGCAGCGAGTCCCAGAGTCAGCCC. This codes for CASSESQSQP. The CDR3, in full, reads CASSESQSQPQHF.

Concerning this clone itself: The CDR3 goes on 3 residues after the read ends, and that part is filled in from the germline J gene. V is TRBV18 and J is TRBJ1-2; 9 bases fit TRBD1. The CDR3 contains 15 residues. Germline V CDR1 and CDR2: KGHSH, LQKENI. Germline trimming cut 5 bases from V and 3 bases from J; bases unmatched to any gene: 7. The covered CDR3 bases are TGTGCCAGCTCAACCAGTACAGGGGGCGACTATGGC. This sequence encodes CASSTSTGGDYG. The whole CDR3 protein is CASSTSTGGDYGYTF.

Notes on this clone: The sequence runs out 3 residues before the end of the CDR3; the remainder is reconstructed from the germline J gene. V and J are TRBV7-2 and TRBJ2-4; TRBD1 matches at 11 bases. CDR3 length: 15 amino acids. CDR1 is SGHTA, CDR2 FQGNSA, per germline. The CDR3 bases that were read are TGTGCCAGCAGCCTGACCCGGGACAGGGGGAATGGT. Its protein product is CASSLTRDRGNG. From start to end, the CDR3 is CASSLTRDRGNGQYF.

Measured by frequency, this clone is medium-sized (0.01 to 0.1%). From the germline J gene comes the end of the CDR3, since the read stops 3 residues before it. The gene calls are TRBV5-1 and TRBJ1-1; D is unclear. This CDR3 region has 15 residues. V was clipped by 2 bases and J by 0 bases, with 11 bases between them. The germline V gene encodes CDR1 SGHRS and CDR2 YFSETQ. The CDR3 is CASSFRASLNTEAFF. The DNA read from the CDR3 is TGCGCCAGCAGCTTTAGGGCGAGCCTGAACACTGAA.

Its frequency marks this clone as large (0.1 to 1%). The CDR3 end falls 3 residues outside the read, so it is completed with the germline J gene. The chain uses TRBV28 and TRBJ1-5; tentatively, D is TRBD1 (5 bases). V was clipped by 3 bases and J by 5 bases, with 14 bases between them. Germline V gene lookup returns CDR1 MDHEN and CDR2 SYDVKM. The CDR3 runs to 15 residues. The CDR3 DNA, read in part, is TGTGCCAGCAGTTTTACGGGGCCGGGGGATCAGCCC. It is translated as CASSFTGPGDQP. The full CDR3 sequence reads CASSFTGPGDQPQHF.

Details on this clone: The read terminates 3 residues before the CDR3 end, so the remaining end is supplied by the germline J gene. The chain employs TRBV13 and TRBJ1-2; D is unresolved. The germline gives CDR1 PRHDT, CDR2 FYEKMQ (reference sequence). The CDR3 is 15 amino acids. The sequenced part of the CDR3 DNA is TGTGCCAGCAGCTTAGGCCCCGGCCAGAACTACGAC. This gives the protein CASSLGPGQNYD. The entire CDR3 protein is CASSLGPGQNYDYTF.

Details on this clone: The missing CDR3 end, 3 residues past where the read stops, is filled in from the germline J gene. V is TRBV11-3 and J is TRBJ1-1; TRBD1 is a possible D gene (6 bases). Germline assignment: CDR1 SGHNT and CDR2 YENEEA. This CDR3 comprises 12 residues. Trimming stripped 5 bases from V and 5 bases from J, with 9 bases between. CDR3 region: CASSLTGTEAFF. CDR3 DNA (partial): TGTGCCAGCAGCCTTACAGGGACTGAA.

Comment on this clone: The read falls 3 residues short of the CDR3 end, and the missing part is taken from the germline J gene. The V call is TRBV7-6, the J call TRBJ2-1; 12 bases agree with TRBD1. The V segment lost 5 bases and the J segment 8 bases; nucleotides outside the gene matches: 16. Looked up from germline, CDR1 is SGHVS and CDR2 is FNYEAQ. This CDR3 contains 18 residues. Partial CDR3 DNA: TGTGCCAGCAGCCCAGGAGGGCCCGGGACAGGGGGCCTCGATGAG. Residues: CASSPGGPGTGGLDE. The whole CDR3 region reads CASSPGGPGTGGLDEQFF.

Turning to this clone: The read terminates 3 residues ahead of where the CDR3 ends, so the germline J gene completes it. The rearrangement links TRBV30 to TRBJ2-2; D possibly corresponds to TRBD2 (7 bases). The CDR3 spans 16 residues. CDR1 and CDR2 from the germline V gene are GTSNPN and SVGIG (reference sequence). Trimming removed 4 bases from V and 4 bases from J, with 19 bases in between. The CDR3 sequence: CAWTLGAGATTGELFF. The part of the CDR3 DNA that was read is TGTGCCTGGACCCTAGGGGCGGGGGCCACCACCGGGGAG. Full variable domain (outside the CDR3, taken from reference TRBV30 and TRBJ2-2): SQTIHQWPATLVQPVGSPLSLECTVEGTSNPNLYWYRQAAGRGLQLLFYSVGIGQISSEVPQNLSASRPQDRQFILSSKKLLLSDSGFYLCAWTLGAGATTGELFFGEGSRLTVL.

On this clone: Read sequence stops 3 residues before the CDR3 end, and the germline J gene provides the missing end. The chain recombines TRBV12-3 or TRBV12-4 with TRBJ1-4; 7 nucleotides line up with TRBD1. There are 15 residues in the CDR3. With 5 bases clipped from V and 4 bases from J, the junction kept 7 bases outside the gene matches. CDR3 DNA (partial): TGTGCCAGCAGTCTACCGACAGGGAGTAATGAAAAA. Translation: CASSLPTGSNEK. The full-length CDR3 reads as CASSLPTGSNEKLFF.

As to this clone: The sequenced fragment ends 3 residues before the CDR3 boundary, so the rest is inferred from the germline J gene. This chain links TRBV20-1 with TRBJ1-3; D possibly corresponds to TRBD1 (6 bases). Germline V gives CDR1 DFQATT, CDR2 SNEGSKA (reference sequence). Deletions cut 1 base from V and 0 bases from J, with 16 bases between. The CDR3 is 17 amino acids. CDR3 DNA (partial): TGCAGTGCTAGAGCACCGGGACACCTAATCTCTGGAAACACC. As protein: CSARAPGHLISGNT. The CDR3 in full is CSARAPGHLISGNTIYF.

Remarks on this clone: The sequence runs out 3 residues before the end of the CDR3; the remainder is reconstructed from the germline J gene. V is TRBV30 and J is TRBJ1-2; 8 bases map to TRBD1. The CDR3 length is 12 residues. The germline V gene encodes CDR1 GTSNPN and CDR2 SVGIG (reference sequence). The covered CDR3 bases are TGTGCCTGGGGACAGGGCCAGTACGAC. Translated, it gives CAWGQGQYD. The CDR3 in its entirety is CAWGQGQYDYTF.

A note on this clone: The read halts 3 residues ahead of the CDR3 end, with the missing end drawn from the germline J gene. The chain uses TRBV7-9 and TRBJ1-4, with unresolved D. This CDR3 spans 14 amino acids. V was pared by 4 bases and J by 8 bases, with 14 bases between. The germline V gene encodes CDR1 SEHNR and CDR2 FQNEAQ (reference sequence). Incomplete CDR3 DNA: TGTGCCAGCAGCTCCCTCGGGGTACGCGAAAAA. Encoded protein: CASSSLGVREK. The whole CDR3 sequence is CASSSLGVREKLFF.

Notes on this clone: The read ends 3 residues early relative to the CDR3; the germline J gene fills the gap. V usage is TRBV18 and J usage is TRBJ2-1, with 8 bases fitting TRBD2. CDR1 is KGHSH, CDR2 LQKENI, per germline. Trimming took 2 bases from V and 0 from J; bases not matched to a gene: 0. This CDR3 contains 15 residues. CDR3 sequence reads: CASSPTSGSYNEQFF. Incomplete CDR3 DNA: TGTGCCAGCTCACCAACTAGCGGCTCCTACAATGAG.

The CDR3 region is CASSAAGGLGGYTF. The part of the CDR3 DNA that was read is TGTGCCAGCAGTGCTGCAGGGGGCTTAGGGGGC. J is TRBJ1-2 and V is TRBV6-1; 8 bases match TRBD1. The CDR3 end lies 3 residues beyond the end of the read and is filled in from the germline J gene. Germline V CDR1 and CDR2: MNHNS, SASEGT. The CDR3 length is 14 residues.

On this clone itself: Read coverage stops 3 residues before the CDR3 terminus; the germline J gene supplies the remainder. This chain uses TRBV29-1 with TRBJ2-2; 9 bases line up with TRBD2. The germline V gene encodes CDR1 SQVTM and CDR2 ANQGSEA. This CDR3 is 18 amino acids long. J lost 0 bases, V lost 4 bases, and 12 bases had no gene match. CDR3 protein: CSVVRGSGGGANTGELFF. The covered CDR3 bases are TGCAGCGTTGTTAGGGGTAGCGGGGGCGGCGCGAACACCGGGGAG.

A note on this clone: The sequenced fragment ends 3 residues before the CDR3 boundary, so the rest is inferred from the germline J gene. The rearrangement uses TRBV7-9 and TRBJ2-5; D uncertain. V lost 3 bases to trimming and J lost 4 bases, with 9 bases between them. Germline-derived CDR1 and CDR2 are SEHNR and FQNEAQ (reference sequence). This CDR3 is built from 13 residues. CDR3 bases read: TGTGCCAGCAGCTTTAAGACGGGAGAGACC. Translating it yields CASSFKTGET. The entire CDR3 reads CASSFKTGETQYF.

With regard to this clone: With the read ending 3 residues before the CDR3 end, the germline J gene is used to fill in that end. The chain has TRBV7-7 and TRBJ2-3; 7 positions match TRBD1. Trimming cost V 5 bases and J 2 bases; bases outside gene matches: 7. In germline, CDR1 is SSHAT, CDR2 FNYEAQ (reference sequence). This CDR3 contains 15 residues. The DNA read from the CDR3 is TGTGCCAGCAGCCTCCGGGACAGCCACACAGATACG. This encodes CASSLRDSHTDT. The complete CDR3 protein is CASSLRDSHTDTQYF.

On this clone itself: Sequencing ends 3 residues short of the CDR3 end; the germline J gene provides the rest. J is TRBJ2-5 and V is TRBV14; 8 bases line up with TRBD2. This CDR3 has 18 amino acids. Trimming cost V 0 bases and J 2 bases; bases outside gene matches: 11. Germline CDR1 and CDR2: SGHDN and FVKESK. The CDR3 sequence: CASSQEGRGGGPQETQYF. CDR3 DNA, as far as it was read: TGTGCCAGCAGCCAAGAGGGACGAGGCGGGGGGCCTCAAGAGACC.

In regard to this clone: The read terminates 3 residues before the CDR3 end, so the remaining end is supplied by the germline J gene. V is TRBV20-1 and J is TRBJ2-5; D not resolved. Per germline, CDR1 DFQATT and CDR2 SNEGSKA (reference sequence). Trimming pared 5 bases from V and 2 bases from J, leaving 6 bases between. The CDR3 loop spans 11 amino acids. The CDR3 bases that were read are TGCAGTGCTGCGAGTCAAGAGACC. Protein sequence: CSAASQET. From start to end, the CDR3 is CSAASQETQYF.

Comment on this clone: The read gets to within 3 residues of the CDR3 end, and the germline J gene fills in the rest. This chain connects TRBV6-2 or TRBV6-3 to TRBJ2-4; D uncertain. Looked up from germline, CDR1 is MNHEY and CDR2 is SVGEGT. The CDR3 is made up of 12 amino acids. The covered CDR3 bases are TGTGCCAGCACCGATAGCAATCAGCCT. Its protein product is CASTDSNQP. The full CDR3 is CASTDSNQPQYF.

Worth noting for this clone: The CDR3 extends 3 residues past the end of the read, so its final part is completed from the germline J gene. V gene TRBV10-2 combines with J gene TRBJ2-1; 10 bases align to TRBD2. Germline V CDR1 and CDR2: WSHSY, SAAADI. Trimming removed 5 bases from V and 7 bases from J; junction bases left unmatched: 8. CDR3 length: 15 residues. The part of the CDR3 DNA that was read is TGCGCCAGCAGTAAAGGGACTAGCGCGGGGAATGAG. Translating it yields CASSKGTSAGNE. The full CDR3 reads CASSKGTSAGNEQFF.

Points on this clone: The CDR3 end falls 3 residues outside the read, so it is completed with the germline J gene. V gene TRBV5-1 combines with J gene TRBJ1-1, with no clear D. The CDR3 contains 15 residues. Trimming cost V 4 bases and J 3 bases, with 16 bases left between them. Germline V lookup: CDR1 SGHRS, CDR2 YFSETQ. Incomplete CDR3 DNA: TGCGCCAGCAGCCATGACACCACACTTGACACTGAA. Protein sequence: CASSHDTTLDTE. The whole CDR3 sequence is CASSHDTTLDTEAFF.

As to this clone: The read gets to within 3 residues of the CDR3 end, and the germline J gene fills in the rest. The J gene is TRBJ1-1, the V gene TRBV7-2; D is unresolved. The CDR3 runs 14 residues. V was pared by 3 bases and J by 4 bases, with 12 bases between. The germline V gene encodes CDR1 SGHTA and CDR2 FQGNSA. The chain's CDR3 is CASSFYLLITEAFF. The covered CDR3 bases are TGTGCCAGCAGCTTCTATCTCCTGATCACTGAA.

As regards this clone: The read ends 3 residues shy of where the CDR3 ends; the end is completed using the germline J gene. The chain has TRBV30 and TRBJ1-2, with D perhaps TRBD1 (6 bases). The CDR3 sequence is 13 residues long. The germline gives CDR1 GTSNPN, CDR2 SVGIG (reference sequence). V lost 5 bases and J 1 base, leaving 11 bases between the germline ends. CDR3 DNA (partial): TGTGCCTGGGGGGGGGACATTAACTATGGC. This translates into CAWGGDINYG. In full, the CDR3 reads CAWGGDINYGYTF.

The CDR3 here is CASSLSGANEQFF. CDR3 bases read: TGTGCCAGCAGTCTAAGCGGGGCCAATGAG. This chain uses TRBV12-3 or TRBV12-4 with TRBJ2-1; 7 bases fit TRBD2. The missing CDR3 end, 3 residues past where the read stops, is filled in from the germline J gene. The ends lost 5 bases at V and 6 bases at J; junction bases unmatched: 4. The CDR3 contains 13 residues.